The clone carrying this T cell receptor (beta chain) was observed at least ten times. The antigen remains unidentified. The germline V gene encodes CDR1 SGHVS and CDR2 FQNEAQ. With V trimmed by 6 bases and J by 4 bases, 12 bases remained unmatched. CDR3 length: 16 amino acids. TCRdb reprocessed the 5' RACE reads via MiXCR and lists one record per CDR3 protein. The table records 240,000 or so distinct CDR3 sequences, about 10% of them present only once. The data belong to a study of CD8 T cells in ankylosing spondylitis. Notes on the study in general: Seemingly characteristic of ankylosing spondylitis blood was a TCR beta motif consisting of about 8 highly homologous variants.

Sequencing used blood, either unsorted or a sorted T cell fraction (not recorded which). This sequence was found in a male donor with ankylosing spondylitis or in good health (not recorded which). The chain employs TRBV7-8 and TRBJ2-1; 7 nucleotides match TRBD1. CDR3 nucleotide sequence: TGTGCCAGCAGGACTGTGACCGGGACAGAGTACAATGAGCAGTTCTTC. It yields the protein CASRTVTGTEYNEQFF.